Many counts were recorded for the clone carrying this T cell receptor (beta chain). Its specificity is unknown. This entry belongs to a study of T cells in Graves' hyperthyroidism and ophthalmopathy. Ophthalmopathy patients showed a Clinical Activity Score of at least 3, NOSPECS grade of at least 4 and duration under 3 months. Clinical symptoms, serum thyroxine and TRAb, thyroid ultrasound and orbital computed tomography together formed the diagnostic basis. Findings and limits, study-wide: By a 13 V-J model, ophthalmopathy was set apart from stable hyperthyroidism. The majority of expanded thyroid clonotypes above 0.001 also appeared in blood.

This CDR3 contains 12 residues. From germline, CDR1 is SNHLY and CDR2 FYNNEI. The V gene lost 6 bases and the J gene lost 8 bases, with 11 bases spanning the gap. The TCR beta CDR3 regions underwent amplification using RNA transcripts as the source. The TCR CDR3 was amplified in a first-round RT-PCR using the HTBI primer set. TCRdb fed the multiplex PCR reads into MiXCR, producing one record per CDR3 protein. The table has fewer than 450,000 distinct CDR3 sequences, less than 20% seen once. This clonotype was obtained from a man between 18 and 35 years old with Graves' ophthalmopathy. Sequences were obtained from blood. This sequence joins TRBV2 and TRBJ2-1; no reliable D call. The CDR3 region is CASRLIMDEQFF. The CDR3 nucleotides are TGTGCCAGCAGATTGATCATGGATGAGCAGTTCTTC.